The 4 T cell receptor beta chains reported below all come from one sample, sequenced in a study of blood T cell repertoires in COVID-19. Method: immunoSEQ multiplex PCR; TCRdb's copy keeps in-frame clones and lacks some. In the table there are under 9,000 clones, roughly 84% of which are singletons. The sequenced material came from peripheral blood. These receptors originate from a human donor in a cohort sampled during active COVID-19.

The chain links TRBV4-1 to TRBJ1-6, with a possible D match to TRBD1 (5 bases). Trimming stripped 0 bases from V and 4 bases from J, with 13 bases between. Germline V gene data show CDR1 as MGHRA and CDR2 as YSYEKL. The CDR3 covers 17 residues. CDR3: CASSQEGGGFYNSPLHF. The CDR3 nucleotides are TGCGCCAGCAGCCAAGAAGGTGGGGGGTTTTATAATTCACCCCTCCACTTT.

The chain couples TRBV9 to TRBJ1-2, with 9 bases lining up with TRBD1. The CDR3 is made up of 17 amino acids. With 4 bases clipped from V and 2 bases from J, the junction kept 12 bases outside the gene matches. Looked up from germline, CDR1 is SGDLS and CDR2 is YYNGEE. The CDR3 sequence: CASSTPRGQGVNYGYTF. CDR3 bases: TGTGCCAGCAGCACCCCCCGGGGACAGGGAGTGAACTATGGCTACACCTTC.

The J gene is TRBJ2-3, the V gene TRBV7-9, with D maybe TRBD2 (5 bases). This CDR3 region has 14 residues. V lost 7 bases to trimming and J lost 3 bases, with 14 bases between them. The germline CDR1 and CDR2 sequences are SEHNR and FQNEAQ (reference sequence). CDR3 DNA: TGTGCCAGCACTCGGGAAGGGAGTACAGATACGCAGTATTTT. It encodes CASTREGSTDTQYF.

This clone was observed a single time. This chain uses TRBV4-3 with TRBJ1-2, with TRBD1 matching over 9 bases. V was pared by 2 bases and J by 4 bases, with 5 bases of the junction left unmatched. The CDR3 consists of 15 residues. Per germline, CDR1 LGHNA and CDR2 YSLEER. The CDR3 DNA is TGCGCCAGCAGCCAATTAGGGACAGGGCCCTATGGCTACACCTTC. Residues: CASSQLGTGPYGYTF.